This TCR beta chain was recovered during a study of cytomegalovirus exposure and HLA in healthy donors. Broader study findings: The authors excluded some V segments, including TRBV6-2 and TRBV6-3, as indistinguishable. As a later analysis revealed, the rate of TCR association differed by HLA locus, with DRB1 most and HLA-C fewest.

Concerning this clone: Its antigen is unidentified.

The J segment lost 4 bases and the V segment lost 4 bases, leaving 7 bases of the junction unmatched. The CDR3 consists of 15 residues. Per the germline V gene, CDR1 is MGHRA and CDR2 is YSYEKL. The PCR used 60 Vbeta and 13 Jbeta primers. Profiled with immunoSEQ multiplex PCR; TCRdb holds only in-frame clones, not every one. Among roughly 160,000 clones listed, less than 85% were seen once. The sequencing input was PBMCs. The receptor comes from a man between 60 and 75 years old in good health and CMV-seronegative. The gene calls are TRBV4-1 and TRBJ1-1; 9 bases fit TRBD1. The CDR3 region is CASSRQGVGGTEAFF. CDR3 coding DNA: TGCGCCAGCAGCCGACAGGGGGTGGGCGGCACTGAAGCTTTCTTT.